This T cell receptor beta chain was recovered during a study of CD8+CD57+ T cells in acquired aplastic anemia. About the research overall: As sequenced from healthy donors, CD4+ cells averaged around 11 million reads.

General study results and limits: Between patients and controls, about 31 CD8+ CDR3 sequences were found in common.

A remark on this clonotype: The antigen remains undetermined.

V was shortened by 0 bases and J by 5 bases, with 17 bases between the two germline ends. There are 16 residues in the CDR3. Germline-derived CDR1 and CDR2 are ENHRY and SYGVKD. The TCR beta profiling, which covered VDJ combination and CDR3 sequence, was carried out using genomic DNA as the template. TCRdb reanalysed the reads using MiXCR and keeps one entry per CDR3 protein. The table has about 160,000 distinct CDR3 sequences, roughly 47% seen once. The gene calls are TRBV10-3 and TRBJ2-7; D is uncertain. Sequencing input: sorted CD4+, CD8+, or CD8+CD57+ T cells (not recorded which) from PBMCs. This clonotype originated in a human donor in good health. The CDR3 region has the DNA TGTGCCATCAGTGAGTCTATCGGGTTTTCCGGACACGAGCAGTACTTC. Protein: CAISESIGFSGHEQYF.